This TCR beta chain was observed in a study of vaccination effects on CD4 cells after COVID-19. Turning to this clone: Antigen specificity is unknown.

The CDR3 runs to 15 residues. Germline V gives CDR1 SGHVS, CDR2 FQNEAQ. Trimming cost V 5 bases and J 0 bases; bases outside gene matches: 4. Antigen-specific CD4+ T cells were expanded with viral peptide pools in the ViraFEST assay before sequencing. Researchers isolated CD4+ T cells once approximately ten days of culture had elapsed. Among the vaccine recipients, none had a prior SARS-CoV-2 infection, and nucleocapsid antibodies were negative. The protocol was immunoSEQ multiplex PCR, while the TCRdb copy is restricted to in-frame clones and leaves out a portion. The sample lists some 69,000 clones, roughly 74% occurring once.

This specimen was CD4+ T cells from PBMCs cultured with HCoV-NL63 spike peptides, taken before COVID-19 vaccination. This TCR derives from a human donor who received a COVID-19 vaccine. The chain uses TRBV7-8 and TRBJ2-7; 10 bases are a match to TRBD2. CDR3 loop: CASSRSGGFSYEQYV. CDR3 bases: TGTGCCAGCAGCCGTAGCGGGGGGTTCTCCTACGAGCAGTACGTC.